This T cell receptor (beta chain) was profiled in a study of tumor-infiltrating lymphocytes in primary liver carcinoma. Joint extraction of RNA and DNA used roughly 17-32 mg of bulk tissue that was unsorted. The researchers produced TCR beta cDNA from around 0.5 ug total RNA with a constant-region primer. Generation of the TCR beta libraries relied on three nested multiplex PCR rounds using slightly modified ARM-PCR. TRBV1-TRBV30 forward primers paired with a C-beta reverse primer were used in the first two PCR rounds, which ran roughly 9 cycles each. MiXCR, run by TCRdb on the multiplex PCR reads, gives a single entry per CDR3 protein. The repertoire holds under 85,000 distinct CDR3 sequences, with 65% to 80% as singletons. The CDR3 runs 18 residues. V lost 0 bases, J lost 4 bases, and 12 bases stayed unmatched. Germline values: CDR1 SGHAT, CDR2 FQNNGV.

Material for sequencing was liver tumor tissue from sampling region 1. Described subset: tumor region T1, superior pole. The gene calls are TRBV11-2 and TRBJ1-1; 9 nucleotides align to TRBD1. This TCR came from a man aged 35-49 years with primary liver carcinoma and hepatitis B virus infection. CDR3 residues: CASSLDGDRERRCTEAFF. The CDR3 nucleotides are TGTGCCAGCAGCTTAGATGGGGACAGGGAGCGCCGTTGCACTGAAGCTTTCTTT.